This entry lists 29 T cell receptor beta chains sequenced from one sample in a study of tumor-infiltrating lymphocytes in primary liver carcinoma. Making TCR beta cDNA involved around 540 ng total RNA and a constant-region primer. Slightly modified ARM-PCR served as the procedure for the TCR beta libraries. These libraries came from three rounds of nested multiplex PCR. Primers for the first two PCR rounds were TRBV1-TRBV30 forward primers and a C-beta reverse primer (approximately 10 cycles per round). MiXCR, run by TCRdb on the multiplex PCR reads, gives a single entry per CDR3 protein. The table has approximately 210,000 distinct CDR3 sequences, about 61% seen once. The authors took blood RNA from unsorted whole blood and also extracted germline DNA. The sequencing input was peripheral blood. The source is a woman aged 55-69 years with primary liver carcinoma and hepatitis B virus infection.

In the case of this clonotype: A much larger clone differs from this one at a single base, so this may be a read error. This sequence joins TRBV28 and TRBJ2-1; D possibly corresponds to TRBD2 (6 bases). V shed 5 bases and J shed 0 bases, with 14 bases lying between them. CDR1 is MDHEN and CDR2 is SYDVKM in the germline V gene. The CDR3 is 16 residues long. Here the CDR3 DNA reads TGTGCCAGCAGTACCGGCGGGACCCGCTCCTACAATGAGCAGTTCTTC. This sequence encodes CASSTGGTRSYNEQFF.

This clonotype was recorded a few times. A read error may account for a junction end that differs from germline. The genes are TRBV11-2 and TRBJ1-1; no clear D. Per germline, CDR1 SGHAT and CDR2 FQNNGV. This CDR3 is built from 14 residues. As DNA, the CDR3 is TGTGCCAGGAGCCCCCGTAGTGGGGTGGGTGAAGCCTTCTTT. As protein: CARSPRSGVGEAFF. Combining the CDR3 with reference TRBV11-2 and TRBJ1-1 gives the whole variable domain EAGVAQSPRYKIIEKRQSVAFWCNPISGHATLYWYQQILGQGPKLLIQFQNNGVVDDSQLPKDRFSAERLKGVDSTLKIQPAKLEDSAVYLCARSPRSGVGEAFFGQGTRLTVV.

This clonotype is a singleton in its sample. This may arise from a read error, as a much more abundant clone is one base away. In DNA, the CDR3 is TGTGCCAGCAGTGGAGACGGGAGCTCCTACAATGAGCAGTTCTTC. This encodes CASSGDGSSYNEQFF. The rearrangement links TRBV6-1 to TRBJ2-1; a weak D match, TRBD2 (6 bases). This CDR3 contains 15 residues. Germline CDR1 MNHNS, CDR2 SASEGT. Trimming left V 4 bases short and J 0 bases short, with 10 bases between.

As concerns this clonotype: A much more abundant neighbour one base away suggests this may be a read error. This chain joins TRBV24-1 and TRBJ1-2, with a possible D match to TRBD1 (6 bases). The CDR3 sequence is 14 residues long. Trimming cost V 2 bases and J 5 bases, with 11 bases left between them. Per the germline V gene, CDR1 is KGHDR and CDR2 is SFDVKD. The CDR3, as DNA: TGTGCCACCAGTGATTCGGGGGCGATTTATGGCTACACCTTC. Amino acids: CATSDSGAIYGYTF.

Comment on this clonotype: A much larger clonotype is one base distant, so this may be a read error. Because the CDR3 is missing its conserved closing phenylalanine or tryptophan, this is likely a read error. The V call is TRBV13, the J call TRBJ2-7; TRBD2 matches 12 bases. The germline V gene has CDR1 PRHDT and CDR2 FYEKMQ (reference sequence). The V segment lost 4 bases and the J segment 5 bases; nucleotides outside the gene matches: 3. The CDR3 totals 14 residues. CDR3 sequence: CASSSSGRADEQYL. The CDR3 coding sequence is TGTGCCAGCAGCTCTAGCGGGAGGGCCGACGAGCAGTACTTA.

A note on this clonotype: One junction end does not reproduce the germline sequence, and a read error may be involved. This sequence joins TRBV5-4 and TRBJ2-7; TRBD2 matches 9 bases. The CDR3 has 17 residues. Germline CDR1 is SGHNT and CDR2 is YYREEE (reference sequence). Written as DNA, the CDR3 is TGTGCCAACAGCAGAAGTACCCATAGCGGGAGTGCCTACGAGCAGTACTTC. Protein sequence: CANSRSTHSGSAYEQYF.

This clonotype was counted many times. The chain is built from TRBV4-2 and TRBJ2-7; 7 nucleotides agree with TRBD2. V lost 4 bases and J lost 5; bases outside the gene matches: 11. Germline V gives CDR1 LGHNA, CDR2 YNFKEQ. This CDR3 is 15 amino acids long. The CDR3 region is CASSRGRGGSDEQYF. The CDR3 nucleotides read TGTGCCAGCAGCCGTGGTCGAGGCGGGAGCGACGAGCAGTACTTC.

This clonotype was counted ten times or more. V gene TRBV29-1 combines with J gene TRBJ1-3, with TRBD1 as a possible D gene (6 bases). CDR1 and CDR2 (germline): SQVTM, ANQGSEA. With 7 bases removed from V and 4 bases from J, the gap between germline ends came to 14 bases. The CDR3 is 13 residues long. CDR3 in amino acids: CSAVQGSGNTIYF. The DNA of the CDR3 is TGCAGCGCCGTACAGGGTTCCGGAAACACCATATATTTT.

Turning to this clonotype: Since a much larger clone is just one base distant, this may be a read error. V and J are TRBV6-5 and TRBJ1-1; possibly TRBD1 for D (5 bases). Germline V CDR1 and CDR2: MNHEY, SVGAGI. This CDR3 contains 14 residues. The CDR3 protein is CVSSSRQTNTEAFF. The CDR3 bases are TGTGTCAGCAGTTCTCGACAGACGAACACTGAAGCTTTCTTT.

As to this clonotype: Its ends do not fully match the called genes, so a read error is possible. V is TRBV11-2 and J is TRBJ2-5, with D unclear. The germline V gene encodes CDR1 SGHAT and CDR2 FQNNGV. This CDR3 region has 12 residues. CDR3 amino acids: CVSSLAEETQYF. In nucleotides, the CDR3 is TGTGTCAGCAGCTTAGCAGAAGAGACTCAGTACTTC.

The V and J genes are TRBV6-6 and TRBJ1-5; tentative D call: TRBD1 (6 bases). The CDR3 is made up of 18 amino acids. Germline V gene lookup returns CDR1 MNHNY and CDR2 SVGAGI (reference sequence). The V gene lost 0 bases and the J gene lost 5 bases, with 20 bases spanning the gap. This CDR3 reads CASSYSPELGGIDQPQHF. The CDR3 DNA reads TGTGCCAGCAGTTACTCGCCGGAACTAGGGGGGATCGATCAGCCCCAGCATTTT.

This rearrangement joins TRBV12-3 or TRBV12-4 to TRBJ2-2, with D perhaps matching TRBD1 (6 bases). The CDR3 length is 15 residues. The V and J ends lost 7 bases and 1 base respectively, with 13 bases between them. The CDR3 is CASNPETGNTGELFF. CDR3 in DNA: TGTGCCAGCAACCCCGAGACAGGGAACACCGGGGAGCTGTTTTTT.

This clonotype was counted a single time. A much larger clone lies a single base off, so this may be a read error. CDR3 nucleotides: TGTGCCAGCAGCTTATCGAGGCAGGAATCAGATACGCAGTATTTT. Its translation: CASSLSRQESDTQYF. The chain is built from TRBV7-9 and TRBJ2-3; D is ambiguous. CDR3 length: 15 amino acids. V gave up 2 bases and J gave up 4 bases, with 13 bases separating them. CDR1 is SEHNR and CDR2 is FQNEAQ in the germline V gene (reference sequence). Variable domain in full (rest from reference TRBV7-9 and TRBJ2-3): DTGVSQNPRHKITKRGQNVTFRCDPISEHNRLYWYRQTLGQGPEFLTYFQNEAQLEKSRLLSDRFSAERPKGSFSTLEIQRTEQGDSAMYLCASSLSRQESDTQYFGPGTRLTVL.

To note about this clonotype: A read error may explain this, as a much larger clone is one base away. This CDR3 fails to terminate in the conserved phenylalanine or tryptophan, so it likely reflects a read error. The chain uses TRBV6-2 or TRBV6-3 and TRBJ2-5; 7 positions match TRBD2. Per germline, CDR1 MNHEY and CDR2 SVGEGT. The CDR3 runs 14 residues. The trim removed 2 bases at V and 4 bases at J, leaving 4 bases unmatched. DNA of the CDR3: TGTGCCAGCAGTTACGGACTAGGGGCAGAGACCCAGTACTCC. Encoded protein: CASSYGLGAETQYS.

This clonotype was recorded only once. V is TRBV6-4 and J is TRBJ1-5; 8 nucleotides line up with TRBD1. The germline gives CDR1 MRHNA, CDR2 SNTAGT. Unmatched junction bases numbered 5, after V lost 3 bases and J lost 7 bases. The CDR3 totals 14 residues. The DNA for the CDR3 is TGTGCCAGCAGTGAAGCAGGGGGCTTGCAGCCCCAGCATTTT. Translated, it gives CASSEAGGLQPQHF.

The rearrangement links TRBV10-3 to TRBJ1-4; D gene uncertain. The germline CDR1 and CDR2 sequences are ENHRY and SYGVKD. V lost 6 bases and J lost 7, with 12 bases in between. The CDR3 is made up of 13 amino acids. The CDR3 DNA follows: TGTGCCATCAGGGCCGGGAGCGGTGAAAAACTGTTTTTT. This gives the protein CAIRAGSGEKLFF.

The gene calls are TRBV6-5 and TRBJ2-5, with a tentative D call TRBD1 (6 bases). V lost 6 bases and J lost 4, with 21 bases in between. CDR1 MNHEY and CDR2 SVGAGI come from the germline V gene. There are 16 residues in the CDR3. CDR3 DNA sequence: TGTGCCAGCAGCTCCACGGGGACAAGGTTGGGAGAGACCCAGTACTTC. This encodes CASSSTGTRLGETQYF.

In this sample, this clonotype turned up many times. The chain recombines TRBV12-3 or TRBV12-4 with TRBJ2-2; D remains unclear. V was clipped by 5 bases and J by 0 bases, with 10 bases between them. This CDR3 is 15 amino acids long. The CDR3: CASSAYITNTGELFF. As DNA, the CDR3 is TGTGCCAGCAGTGCCTACATTACGAACACCGGGGAGCTGTTTTTT.

Comments on this clonotype: A much larger clonotype is one base distant, so this may be a read error. The V call is TRBV7-9, the J call TRBJ2-5; 11 nucleotides line up with TRBD2. V gave up 5 bases and J gave up 0 bases; unmatched junction bases: 5. Germline CDR1 SEHNR, CDR2 FQNEAQ (reference sequence). The CDR3 length is 16 residues. The CDR3 reads CASSPQTSGNQETQYF. CDR3 DNA: TGTGCCAGCAGCCCCCAGACTAGCGGGAACCAAGAGACCCAGTACTTC.

This chain links TRBV2 with TRBJ2-7, with 8 positions matching TRBD1. The germline gives CDR1 SNHLY, CDR2 FYNNEI. After removal of 4 bases from V and 3 bases from J, the junction contained 11 bases not matched to a gene. The CDR3 is 16 residues long. The CDR3 loop reads CASSAPSGTGIYEQYF. Here the CDR3 DNA reads TGTGCCAGCAGTGCCCCTTCCGGGACAGGTATCTACGAGCAGTACTTC.

Notes on this clonotype: A far larger clone lies a single base away; this is likely a read error. The chain is built from TRBV6-9 and TRBJ1-5; D uncertain. The germline CDR1 and CDR2 sequences are MNHGY and SVAAGI. The CDR3 extends over 11 amino acids. V gave up 8 bases and J gave up 9 bases, with 11 bases separating them. The CDR3 DNA sequence: TGTGCCAGCTCGTTGGGTCTGCCCCAGCATTTT. Protein: CASSLGLPQHF.

Of note for this clonotype: With a much larger clone just one base away, this may be a read error. This chain connects TRBV5-6 to TRBJ1-1; D remains ambiguous. Per the germline V gene, CDR1 is SGHDT and CDR2 is YYEEEE. Trimming took off 4 bases at V and 0 bases at J, with 13 bases between the two ends. The CDR3 covers 15 residues. The CDR3 sequence: CASSLLSSVNTEAFF. The CDR3 nucleotides read TGTGCCAGCAGCCTACTATCATCCGTGAACACTGAAGCTTTCTTT.

As to this clonotype: A much more abundant neighbour one base away suggests this may be a read error. The genes are TRBV6-1 and TRBJ2-1, with D maybe TRBD1 (7 bases). The CDR3 contains 17 residues. V dropped 4 bases and J dropped 6 bases, with 22 bases sitting between them. Germline CDR1 is MNHNS and CDR2 is SASEGT. The CDR3 nucleotides are TGTGCCAGCAGTGTTTTCGGAGGGACAGTGGGATTCAATGAGCAGTTCTTC. Protein: CASSVFGGTVGFNEQFF.

This clonotype was seen at least ten times. This chain links TRBV12-3 or TRBV12-4 with TRBJ2-4; tentatively, D is TRBD1 (5 bases). V lost 1 base to trimming and J lost 10 bases, with 11 bases between them. CDR3 length: 13 amino acids. The CDR3 spells CASSLEGDQIQYF. The CDR3 bases are TGTGCCAGCAGTTTAGAAGGGGATCAAATTCAGTACTTC.

This clonotype has a handful of counts. This sequence may be a read error, since a much larger clone differs from it by one base. This chain joins TRBV4-1 and TRBJ1-1; 11 bases align to TRBD1. The CDR3 length is 18 residues. CDR1 and CDR2 (germline): MGHRA, YSYEKL. CDR3 in amino acids: CASSQGTGGGGLNTEAVF. CDR3 bases: TGCGCCAGCAGCCAAGGGACAGGGGGCGGGGGATTGAACACTGAAGCTGTCTTT.

With regard to this clonotype: A junction boundary mismatches the germline segment, possibly from a read error. The CDR3 region has the DNA TGCAGCGTTGAACAACCGGGTGGAAGGACTGAAGCTTTCTTC. This sequence encodes CSVEQPGGRTEAFF. The chain carries TRBV29-1 and TRBJ1-1; D gene unclear. Germline assignment: CDR1 SQVTM and CDR2 ANQGSEA. The CDR3 length is 14 residues.

In this sample, this clonotype turned up once. CDR3 nucleotide sequence: TGTGCCAGCAGTTTCCCGAATAGCGGGAGAGGGGAGACCCAGTACTTC. It codes for CASSFPNSGRGETQYF. The chain carries TRBV6-6 and TRBJ2-5, with 9 bases fitting TRBD2. V lost 4 bases to trimming and J lost 5 bases; unmatched junction nucleotides: 11. Germline V gives CDR1 MNHNY, CDR2 SVGAGI (reference sequence). The CDR3 length is 16 residues.

About this clonotype itself: The CDR3 does not close with the conserved phenylalanine or tryptophan, likely indicating a read error. V gene TRBV5-6 combines with J gene TRBJ1-5; D ambiguous. V lost 3 bases and J 11 bases, leaving 15 bases between the germline ends. Germline CDR1 and CDR2: SGHDT and YYEEEE. The CDR3 covers 13 residues. The CDR3 sequence: CASSSPKYSAQHL. Here the CDR3 DNA reads TGTGCCAGCAGCTCCCCGAAGTATTCGGCCCAGCATTTG.

Many counts were recorded for this clonotype. This rearrangement joins TRBV6-2 or TRBV6-3 to TRBJ2-1, with a weak D call TRBD1 (7 bases). The V gene lost 6 bases and the J gene lost 5 bases, with 11 bases spanning the gap. Looked up from germline, CDR1 is MNHEY and CDR2 is SVGEGT. CDR3 length: 13 residues. Here the CDR3 reads CASRRDSNNEQFF. The CDR3 nucleotides read TGTGCCAGCAGGCGGGACAGTAACAATGAGCAGTTCTTC.